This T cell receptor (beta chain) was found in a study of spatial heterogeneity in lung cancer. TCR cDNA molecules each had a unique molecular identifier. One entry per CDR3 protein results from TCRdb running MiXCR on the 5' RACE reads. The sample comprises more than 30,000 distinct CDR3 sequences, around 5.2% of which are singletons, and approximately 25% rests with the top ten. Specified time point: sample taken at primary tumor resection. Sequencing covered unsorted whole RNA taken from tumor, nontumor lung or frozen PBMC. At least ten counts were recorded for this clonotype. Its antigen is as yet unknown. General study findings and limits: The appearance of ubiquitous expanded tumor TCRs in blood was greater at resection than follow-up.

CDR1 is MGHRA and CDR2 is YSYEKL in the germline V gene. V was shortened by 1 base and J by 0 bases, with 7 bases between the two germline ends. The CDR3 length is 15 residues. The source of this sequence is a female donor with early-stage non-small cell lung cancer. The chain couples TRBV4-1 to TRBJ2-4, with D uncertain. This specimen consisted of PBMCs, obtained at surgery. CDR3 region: CASSQVVLAKNIQYF. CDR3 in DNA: TGCGCCAGCAGCCAAGTGGTTCTAGCCAAAAACATTCAGTACTTC.